Presented here are 19 T cell receptor beta chains from one specimen sequenced in a study of blood T cell repertoires in COVID-19. Profiling relied on immunoSEQ multiplex PCR, and the TCRdb table lists in-frame clones only, not all of them. The table includes 400,000 to 550,000 clones, around 89% detected once. Sequencing input: peripheral blood. The origin of the receptors is a young woman with acute or convalescent COVID-19.

The chain links TRBV28 to TRBJ2-1, with 8 bases aligning to TRBD2. V shed 3 bases and J 5 bases; nucleotides not matched to a gene: 3. Germline V lookup: CDR1 MDHEN, CDR2 SYDVKM. This CDR3 has 14 residues. The CDR3 DNA reads as TGTGCCAGCAGTTTGGCGGGGGGCCACAATGAGCAGTTCTTC. Protein product: CASSLAGGHNEQFF.

The chain links TRBV5-1 to TRBJ2-7; 13 bases are a match to TRBD2. There are 15 residues in the CDR3. Losses at the gene ends were 6 bases for V and 0 bases for J; bases not matched to a gene: 3. Germline V gene lookup returns CDR1 SGHRS and CDR2 YFSETQ. The CDR3: CASTGTSGDSYEQYF. The CDR3 DNA sequence: TGCGCCAGCACAGGGACTAGCGGGGACTCCTACGAGCAGTACTTC.

The CDR3 protein is CASSPTSGGGDTQYF. The CDR3 coding sequence is TGTGCCAGCAGCCCCACTAGCGGGGGTGGGGATACGCAGTATTTT. The rearrangement links TRBV2 to TRBJ2-3; 11 nucleotides match TRBD2. The CDR3 sequence is 15 residues long. V lost 6 bases and J lost 6; bases outside the gene matches: 8. The germline CDR1 and CDR2 sequences are SNHLY and FYNNEI. Variable domain in full (rest from reference TRBV2 and TRBJ2-3): EPEVTQTPSHQVTQMGQEVILRCVPISNHLYFYWYRQILGQKVEFLVSFYNNEISEKSEIFDDQFSVERPDGSNFTLKIRSTKLEDSAMYFCASSPTSGGGDTQYFGPGTRLTVL.

The CDR3 protein is CASTRRTDPTDTQYF. In DNA form, the CDR3 reads TGTGCCAGCACCAGAAGGACAGATCCCACAGATACGCAGTATTTT. The V gene is TRBV6-5, the J gene TRBJ2-3; possible D gene TRBD1, 6 bases. In germline, CDR1 is MNHEY, CDR2 SVGAGI. The CDR3 runs 15 residues. V was cut by 7 bases and J by 2 bases, with 16 bases left in between.

The rearrangement joins TRBV7-8 to TRBJ1-3, with D perhaps TRBD1 (6 bases). Germline V gene sequence: CDR1 SGHVS, CDR2 FQNEAQ. The CDR3 contains 15 residues. V dropped 2 bases and J dropped 4 bases, with 12 bases sitting between them. The DNA for the CDR3 is TGTGCCAGCAGCTTAAGCACAGGGTCAGGAAACACCATATATTTT. This sequence encodes CASSLSTGSGNTIYF.

The rearrangement uses TRBV5-6 and TRBJ2-1; 12 nucleotides line up with TRBD2. CDR3 length equals 15 residues. The V segment lost 6 bases and the J segment 9 bases; nucleotides outside the gene matches: 10. The germline V gene has CDR1 SGHDT and CDR2 YYEEEE. CDR3 DNA: TGTGCCAGCAATCCTAGCGGGGGGGCCTTCACTGAGCAGTTCTTC. Encoded protein: CASNPSGGAFTEQFF.

This clone has only a few counts. The chain carries TRBV7-6 and TRBJ2-7, with 9 bases lining up with TRBD1. Germline CDR1 reads SGHVS; CDR2 reads FNYEAQ. With 2 bases clipped from V and 2 bases from J, the junction kept 10 bases outside the gene matches. This CDR3 spans 17 amino acids. CDR3 protein: CASSLMMSGQGPYEQYF. The CDR3 DNA sequence: TGTGCCAGCAGCTTAATGATGTCGGGACAGGGACCCTACGAGCAGTACTTC.

The genes are TRBV5-5 and TRBJ2-5; D remains ambiguous. Germline V gives CDR1 SGHKS, CDR2 YYEKEE (reference sequence). The CDR3 is 14 amino acids. Trimming took 1 base from V and 0 from J, leaving 7 bases between them. The CDR3 DNA reads as TGTGCCAGCAGCTTGTTCGCGTACCAAGAGACCCAGTACTTC. It translates to CASSLFAYQETQYF.

The chain couples TRBV11-2 to TRBJ1-4; no firm D call. Germline V gene lookup returns CDR1 SGHAT and CDR2 FQNNGV. There are 15 residues in the CDR3. The V and J ends lost 3 bases and 4 bases respectively, with 12 bases between them. The CDR3 is CASSFAVSHNEKLFF. The CDR3 DNA reads TGTGCCAGCAGCTTTGCAGTTTCACATAATGAAAAACTGTTTTTT.

The table lists this clone with a count of one. This chain joins TRBV9 and TRBJ1-3, with a weak D call TRBD1 (6 bases). The CDR3 runs 15 residues. Germline V lookup: CDR1 SGDLS, CDR2 YYNGEE. V was cut by 2 bases and J by 2 bases, with 11 bases left in between. The CDR3 is CASSVQGTTGNTIYF. CDR3 in DNA: TGTGCCAGCAGCGTTCAGGGGACGACTGGAAACACCATATATTTT.

V usage is TRBV20-1 and J usage is TRBJ2-5; tentatively, D is TRBD1 (6 bases). Trimming took off 3 bases at V and 5 bases at J, with 10 bases between the two ends. Germline CDR1 DFQATT, CDR2 SNEGSKA (reference sequence). The CDR3 has 12 residues. The CDR3 protein is CSASTGSETQYF. CDR3 DNA sequence: TGCAGTGCTAGTACAGGGTCGGAGACCCAGTACTTC.

The chain links TRBV5-6 to TRBJ2-1; D possibly corresponds to TRBD1 (6 bases). Looked up from germline, CDR1 is SGHDT and CDR2 is YYEEEE. The CDR3 is made up of 14 amino acids. Trimming cost V 4 bases and J 5 bases, with 13 bases left between them. CDR3 coding DNA: TGTGCCAGCAGCCAGCAGGACAGTCACAATGAGCAGTTCTTC. Protein: CASSQQDSHNEQFF.

This rearrangement joins TRBV2 to TRBJ2-3; 8 positions match TRBD1. Germline assignment: CDR1 SNHLY and CDR2 FYNNEI. The CDR3 sequence is 15 residues long. The ends lost 7 bases at V and 2 bases at J; junction bases unmatched: 8. CDR3 in amino acids: CASTRSGQVTDTQYF. The CDR3 DNA reads TGTGCCAGCACCAGATCGGGACAGGTCACAGATACGCAGTATTTT.

The chain couples TRBV28 to TRBJ2-5; 7 nucleotides agree with TRBD1. In germline, CDR1 is MDHEN, CDR2 SYDVKM. V lost 6 bases to trimming and J lost 2 bases; unmatched junction nucleotides: 21. There are 19 residues in the CDR3. CDR3 residues: CASRAGTRTGRGKQETQYF. In nucleotides, the CDR3 is TGTGCCAGCAGGGCTGGGACCCGGACAGGAAGAGGGAAACAAGAGACCCAGTACTTC.

The V call is TRBV30, the J call TRBJ1-4; TRBD1 is a possible D gene (5 bases). The germline V gene encodes CDR1 GTSNPN and CDR2 SVGIG (reference sequence). The CDR3 is 13 residues long. V was pared by 2 bases and J by 7 bases, with 11 bases between. CDR3: CAWSPGIREKLFF. The CDR3 coding sequence is TGTGCCTGGAGTCCAGGGATACGTGAAAAACTGTTTTTT.

The gene calls are TRBV10-3 and TRBJ1-1; 7 nucleotides line up with TRBD1. J gave up 0 bases and V 10 bases, and 5 bases lay outside the gene matches. The CDR3 runs 13 residues. Germline values: CDR1 ENHRY, CDR2 SYGVKD. The CDR3, as DNA: TGTGCCACCGAGGGACAGATGAACACTGAAGCTTTCTTT. This codes for CATEGQMNTEAFF.

The chain links TRBV7-3 to TRBJ2-2; D not certain. The CDR3 has 12 amino acids. V lost 3 bases and J 5 bases, leaving 4 bases between the germline ends. CDR1 and CDR2 from the germline V gene are SGHTA and FQGTGA. The CDR3 coding sequence is TGTGCCAGCAGCTTTATAACCGGGGAGCTGTTTTTT. Protein: CASSFITGELFF.

The chain links TRBV30 to TRBJ2-2; D is unresolved. Trimming stripped 4 bases from V and 4 bases from J, with 10 bases between. The CDR3 totals 13 residues. Germline values: CDR1 GTSNPN, CDR2 SVGIG (reference sequence). The CDR3 bases are TGTGCCTGGACGCGGCTCCTCACCGGGGAGCTGTTTTTT. This gives the protein CAWTRLLTGELFF.

The chain employs TRBV2 and TRBJ2-5, with D possibly matching TRBD2 (6 bases). There are 18 residues in the CDR3. CDR1 is SNHLY, CDR2 FYNNEI, per germline. Trimming shortened V by 2 bases and J by 3 bases, and 22 bases separated the two germline ends. The CDR3 reads CASSESRGSTKNKETQYF. The CDR3 DNA reads as TGTGCCAGCAGTGAATCCCGGGGGTCCACCAAAAACAAAGAGACCCAGTACTTC. Combining the CDR3 with reference TRBV2 and TRBJ2-5 gives the whole variable domain EPEVTQTPSHQVTQMGQEVILRCVPISNHLYFYWYRQILGQKVEFLVSFYNNEISEKSEIFDDQFSVERPDGSNFTLKIRSTKLEDSAMYFCASSESRGSTKNKETQYFGPGTRLLVL.